The 29 T cell receptor beta chains given below trace back to one sample, sequenced in a study of blood T cell repertoires in COVID-19. Repertoires were generated with immunoSEQ multiplex PCR, while TCRdb's copy carries only in-frame clones and drops some. The table shows tens of thousands of clones, with approximately 91% occurring only once. Sequencing was carried out using peripheral blood. Every receptor here comes from a man aged 70 or older with acute or convalescent COVID-19.

As DNA, the CDR3 is TGTGCCACCAGGGACAGGGGGCGCAACACTGAAGCTTTCTTT. Residues: CATRDRGRNTEAFF. The chain is built from TRBV28 and TRBJ1-1; 12 bases align to TRBD1. The J segment lost 2 bases and the V segment lost 10 bases, leaving 5 bases of the junction unmatched. The V gene's germline CDR1 is MDHEN and CDR2 SYDVKM. The length of the CDR3 is 14 residues.

In DNA, the CDR3 is TGTGCCAGCAGTCACGGACAGCGAGCTGTAGCCAAAAACATTCAGTACTTC. Translating gives CASSHGQRAVAKNIQYF. The rearrangement joins TRBV28 to TRBJ2-4; D perhaps matches TRBD1 (6 bases). V lost 5 bases, J lost 0 bases, and 17 bases lay in between. CDR3 length: 17 residues. From germline, CDR1 is MDHEN and CDR2 SYDVKM.

The chain couples TRBV11-2 to TRBJ1-4; 7 nucleotides agree with TRBD1. The ends lost 0 bases at V and 5 bases at J; junction bases unmatched: 6. The CDR3 is 16 amino acids. CDR1 SGHAT and CDR2 FQNNGV come from the germline V gene. The CDR3 reads CASSLDTGASNEKLFF. CDR3 sequence (DNA): TGTGCCAGCAGCTTAGACACAGGGGCTTCGAATGAAAAACTGTTTTTT.

This clone is deemed medium-sized (0.01 to 0.1%). The chain combines TRBV7-9 with TRBJ1-2, with D tentatively TRBD1 (5 bases). Germline CDR1 is SEHNR and CDR2 is FQNEAQ (reference sequence). V lost 7 bases and J 4 bases, leaving 19 bases between the germline ends. The CDR3 is 15 amino acids. The CDR3 DNA reads as TGTGCCAGCACCCCATGGGGGGGAAACGGCTATGGCTACACCTTC. Translating it yields CASTPWGGNGYGYTF.

The chain has TRBV6-6 and TRBJ1-4, with 9 bases identical to TRBD1. The length of the CDR3 is 16 residues. Germline CDR1 reads MNHNY; CDR2 reads SVGAGI (reference sequence). Trimming removed 2 bases from V and 4 bases from J; junction bases left unmatched: 5. The CDR3 DNA reads as TGTGCCAGCAGTTACGGGACAGGGAGAAGTAATGAAAAACTGTTTTTT. Protein product: CASSYGTGRSNEKLFF.

This sequence joins TRBV3-1 (or the pseudogene TRBV3-2) and TRBJ2-5; D not resolved. The V and J ends lost 1 base and 3 bases respectively, with 9 bases between them. The germline CDR1 and CDR2 sequences are LGHDT and YNNKEL (reference sequence). This CDR3 region has 14 residues. DNA for the CDR3: TGTGCCAGCAGCCAAGGGGTAACAGAAGAGACCCAGTACTTC. The encoded protein is CASSQGVTEETQYF.

The chain has TRBV7-5 and TRBJ2-1; TRBD1, as called in the table, went unchecked against the DNA. TRBV7-5 is listed as a pseudogene. The CDR3 contains 17 residues. CDR3 DNA: TGTGCCAGAAGCTTACGAGTCCTTGGACAGGAGGACAATGAGCAGTTCTTC. The encoded protein is CARSLRVLGQEDNEQFF.

The chain uses TRBV5-4 and TRBJ1-2, with 7 bases identical to TRBD1. J was trimmed by 7 bases and V by 0 bases; bases with no gene match: 6. The germline gives CDR1 SGHNT, CDR2 YYREEE (reference sequence). CDR3 size: 14 residues. The CDR3, as DNA: TGTGCCAGCAGCTTGGAAGGGGGCGATCTTGGCTACACCTTC. This encodes CASSLEGGDLGYTF.

The chain employs TRBV30 and TRBJ1-4; possibly TRBD1 for D (5 bases). V was pared by 4 bases and J by 7 bases, with 19 bases between. In germline, CDR1 is GTSNPN, CDR2 SVGIG (reference sequence). This CDR3 has 15 amino acids. CDR3 nucleotide sequence: TGTGCCTGGATCCGGGTTGGACACCTCTTTGAAAAACTGTTTTTT. This codes for CAWIRVGHLFEKLFF. The full variable domain, rest sourced from reference TRBV30 and TRBJ1-4, is SQTIHQWPATLVQPVGSPLSLECTVEGTSNPNLYWYRQAAGRGLQLLFYSVGIGQISSEVPQNLSASRPQDRQFILSSKKLLLSDSGFYLCAWIRVGHLFEKLFFGSGTQLSVL.

This chain links TRBV4-3 with TRBJ2-3; D possibly corresponds to TRBD1 (5 bases). V lost 1 base to trimming and J lost 1 base, with 12 bases between them. Germline values: CDR1 LGHNA, CDR2 YSLEER. The CDR3 consists of 16 residues. CDR3 sequence: CASSQAHRSGTDTQYF. DNA for the CDR3: TGCGCCAGCAGCCAAGCCCACAGGAGTGGCACAGATACGCAGTATTTT.

This clone is labeled medium-sized. The chain links TRBV7-9 to TRBJ1-2; D ambiguous. Trimming took 2 bases from V and 3 from J, leaving 10 bases between them. The CDR3 spans 14 residues. Germline lookup yields CDR1 SEHNR and CDR2 FQNEAQ (reference sequence). CDR3 coding DNA: TGTGCCAGCAGCTTAATCCGGGGAGACTATGGCTACACCTTC. Residues: CASSLIRGDYGYTF. The variable domain in full, completed from reference TRBV7-9 and TRBJ1-2, reads DTGVSQNPRHKITKRGQNVTFRCDPISEHNRLYWYRQTLGQGPEFLTYFQNEAQLEKSRLLSDRFSAERPKGSFSTLEIQRTEQGDSAMYLCASSLIRGDYGYTFGSGTRLTVV.

The chain links TRBV19 to TRBJ1-5, with a tentative D call TRBD1 (5 bases). The CDR3 extends over 15 amino acids. Germline assignment: CDR1 LNHDA and CDR2 SQIVND (reference sequence). Trimming cost V 5 bases and J 5 bases, with 16 bases left between them. DNA of the CDR3: TGTGCCAGTAGTGAGGAGGGGTCCGTGTATCAGCCCCAGCATTTT. It encodes CASSEEGSVYQPQHF.

This rearrangement joins TRBV7-2 to TRBJ2-1; 10 bases are a match to TRBD2. Germline-derived CDR1 and CDR2 are SGHTA and FQGNSA. Unmatched junction bases numbered 3, after V lost 2 bases and J lost 5 bases. This CDR3 comprises 15 residues. DNA for the CDR3: TGTGCCAGCAGCTTAAGCGGGAGGGTCAACAATGAGCAGTTCTTC. This encodes CASSLSGRVNNEQFF.

CDR3 loop: CSAGTASTDTQYF. In DNA, the CDR3 is TGCAGCGCCGGGACAGCCAGCACAGATACGCAGTATTTT. The V gene is TRBV29-1, the J gene TRBJ2-3; TRBD1 agrees at 7 bases. This CDR3 has 13 residues. Trimming removed 7 bases from V and 0 bases from J; junction bases left unmatched: 4. Looked up from germline, CDR1 is SQVTM and CDR2 is ANQGSEA.

V and J are TRBV7-9 and TRBJ1-4, with D possibly matching TRBD1 (5 bases). V was shortened by 5 bases and J by 8 bases, with 18 bases between the two germline ends. This CDR3 is built from 15 residues. The germline V gene has CDR1 SEHNR and CDR2 FQNEAQ (reference sequence). The CDR3 DNA reads as TGTGCCAGCAGCCCACGGGGGGGTACAGAGGAAAAACTGTTTTTT. This encodes CASSPRGGTEEKLFF. Combining the CDR3 with reference TRBV7-9 and TRBJ1-4 gives the whole variable domain DTGVSQNPRHKITKRGQNVTFRCDPISEHNRLYWYRQTLGQGPEFLTYFQNEAQLEKSRLLSDRFSAERPKGSFSTLEIQRTEQGDSAMYLCASSPRGGTEEKLFFGSGTQLSVL.

V is TRBV6-2 or TRBV6-3 and J is TRBJ2-5; D unresolved. The CDR3 extends over 13 amino acids. Germline V lookup: CDR1 MNHEY, CDR2 SVGEGT. V was pared by 0 bases and J by 5 bases, with 7 bases between. CDR3 loop: CASSYSSRETQYF. The CDR3 DNA sequence: TGTGCCAGCAGTTACTCATCGAGGGAGACCCAGTACTTC.

The V call is TRBV5-6, the J call TRBJ1-4; D is ambiguous. V was shortened by 1 base and J by 0 bases, with 7 bases between the two germline ends. Germline-derived CDR1 and CDR2 are SGHDT and YYEEEE. The CDR3 has 15 amino acids. CDR3 nucleotides: TGTGCCAGCAGCTTGTCGGGGTCAACTAATGAAAAACTGTTTTTT. Encoded protein: CASSLSGSTNEKLFF. Looking up the rest from reference TRBV5-6 and TRBJ1-4 gives the full variable domain: DAGVTQSPTHLIKTRGQQVTLRCSPKSGHDTVSWYQQALGQGPQFIFQYYEEEERQRGNFPDRFSGHQFPNYSSELNVNALLLGDSALYLCASSLSGSTNEKLFFGSGTQLSVL.

The sample holds one count of this clone. The genes are TRBV10-3 and TRBJ1-1; D is ambiguous. Germline V gives CDR1 ENHRY, CDR2 SYGVKD. V shed 2 bases and J shed 7 bases, with 14 bases lying between them. This CDR3 is built from 14 residues. CDR3 nucleotides: TGTGCCATCAGTGAGAGAAGGTTGCAGGATGAAGCTTTCTTT. This translates into CAISERRLQDEAFF.

The chain is built from TRBV7-3 and TRBJ1-6; TRBD1 is a possible D gene (5 bases). Deletions cut 1 base from V and 7 bases from J, with 11 bases between. Germline V gives CDR1 SGHTA, CDR2 FQGTGA. The CDR3 sequence is 15 residues long. CDR3 bases: TGTGCCAGCAGCTTAATGGCAGGGTCGAATTCACCCCTCCACTTT. It codes for CASSLMAGSNSPLHF. Looking up the rest from reference TRBV7-3 and TRBJ1-6 gives the full variable domain: GAGVSQTPSNKVTEKGKYVELRCDPISGHTALYWYRQSLGQGPEFLIYFQGTGAADDSGLPNDRFFAVRPEGSVSTLKIQRTERGDSAVYLCASSLMAGSNSPLHFGNGTRLTVT.

The rearrangement joins TRBV3-1 (or the pseudogene TRBV3-2) to TRBJ2-7; 10 nucleotides match TRBD2. There are 16 residues in the CDR3. The J segment lost 6 bases and the V segment lost 6 bases, leaving 14 bases of the junction unmatched. Looked up from germline, CDR1 is LGHDT and CDR2 is YNNKEL (reference sequence). CDR3 residues: CASSHGSIAGGGEQYF. CDR3 coding DNA: TGTGCCAGCAGTCACGGGAGCATAGCGGGAGGAGGCGAGCAGTACTTC.

Only one count was recorded for this clone. This chain links TRBV15 with TRBJ2-7; maybe TRBD2 (7 bases). There are 15 residues in the CDR3. The ends were cut back, 0 bases at V and 7 bases at J, with 16 bases in the middle. CDR1 and CDR2 from the germline V gene are LNHNV and YYDKDF (reference sequence). The DNA of the CDR3 is TGTGCCACCAGCAGAGACAAGTCGGGGGGCGGAGAGCAGTACTTC. Amino acids: CATSRDKSGGGEQYF.

The V call is TRBV19, the J call TRBJ2-1; 8 bases agree with TRBD1. CDR1 is LNHDA and CDR2 is SQIVND in the germline V gene (reference sequence). The length of the CDR3 is 14 residues. J lost 6 bases, V lost 8 bases, and 9 bases had no gene match. The CDR3 loop reads CASSTGTGGNEQFF. CDR3 in DNA: TGTGCCAGTTCGACCGGGACAGGCGGCAATGAGCAGTTCTTC.

This clone was seen just once. This chain links TRBV7-9 with TRBJ1-1; D is uncertain. Looked up from germline, CDR1 is SEHNR and CDR2 is FQNEAQ (reference sequence). Between the trimmed V and J ends, which lost 8 bases and 8 bases, there was a span of 12 bases. The CDR3 runs to 11 residues. CDR3 sequence (DNA): TGTGCCAGCGAGGTAGGCAGCGAAGCTTTCTTT. Translating gives CASEVGSEAFF.

V and J are TRBV5-4 and TRBJ1-5; D unclear. This CDR3 comprises 14 residues. Germline CDR1 is SGHNT and CDR2 is YYREEE (reference sequence). The V end lost 3 bases, the J end lost 7 bases, and 14 bases lay between the germline ends. Written as DNA, the CDR3 is TGTGCCAGCAGCTCGGGAGGGAGTGGGCAGCCCCAGCATTTT. Encoded protein: CASSSGGSGQPQHF.

The V call is TRBV19, the J call TRBJ2-4, with 11 bases aligning to TRBD2. Germline V lookup: CDR1 LNHDA, CDR2 SQIVND (reference sequence). The CDR3 is made up of 18 amino acids. V shed 7 bases and J 7 bases; nucleotides not matched to a gene: 18. In nucleotides, the CDR3 is TGTGCCAGTACCGCCGGGACTAGCGGACAAGCCTATCGGAACATTCAGTACTTC. Protein: CASTAGTSGQAYRNIQYF.

This chain connects TRBV6-6 to TRBJ1-1; 7 positions agree with TRBD1. There are 14 residues in the CDR3. Per the germline V gene, CDR1 is MNHNY and CDR2 is SVGAGI (reference sequence). V lost 6 bases, J lost 1 base, and 5 bases stayed unmatched. Here the CDR3 DNA reads TGTGCCAGCAGCTTAGGGACAGCGAACACTGAAGCTTTCTTT. Protein product: CASSLGTANTEAFF.

This rearrangement joins TRBV28 to TRBJ1-2, with D possibly matching TRBD1 (5 bases). Germline lookup yields CDR1 MDHEN and CDR2 SYDVKM. V dropped 2 bases and J dropped 4 bases, with 17 bases sitting between them. The CDR3 is 16 amino acids. The CDR3 loop is CASSLIEGAWSYGYTF. In DNA form, the CDR3 reads TGTGCCAGCAGTTTAATTGAAGGGGCTTGGAGCTATGGCTACACCTTC.

The chain employs TRBV5-1 and TRBJ2-3; 7 positions match TRBD2. The V and J ends lost 4 bases and 3 bases, in that order; junction bases with no gene match: 5. Germline V gene sequence: CDR1 SGHRS, CDR2 YFSETQ. The length of the CDR3 is 14 residues. CDR3 in DNA: TGCGCCAGCAGCCTTCAGCGGGAAACAGATACGCAGTATTTT. This sequence encodes CASSLQRETDTQYF. The complete variable domain, with remaining parts taken from reference TRBV5-1 and TRBJ2-3, reads KAGVTQTPRYLIKTRGQQVTLSCSPISGHRSVSWYQQTPGQGLQFLFEYFSETQRNKGNFPGRFSGRQFSNSRSEMNVSTLELGDSALYLCASSLQRETDTQYFGPGTRLTVL.

This chain links TRBV5-1 with TRBJ2-7; TRBD1 matches 7 bases. Per the germline V gene, CDR1 is SGHRS and CDR2 is YFSETQ. Trimming took 2 bases from V and 8 from J; bases not matched to a gene: 13. The CDR3 is 15 amino acids. DNA for the CDR3: TGCGCCAGCAGCTTAGACAGGGAATTTCGAAGACAGCAGTACTTC. This codes for CASSLDREFRRQQYF. The whole variable domain, filled in from reference TRBV5-1 and TRBJ2-7, reads KAGVTQTPRYLIKTRGQQVTLSCSPISGHRSVSWYQQTPGQGLQFLFEYFSETQRNKGNFPGRFSGRQFSNSRSEMNVSTLELGDSALYLCASSLDREFRRQQYFGPGTRLTVT.